The rows below give T cell receptor beta chains drawn from one sample of a study of beta chain features in type 1 diabetes. The method was immunoSEQ multiplex PCR; TCRdb's version includes in-frame clones alone and lacks a portion of them. The data show 85,000 to 110,000 clones, 25% to 35% seen once. The sequenced sample was central memory CD4+ T cells from blood. The receptors shown here come from a woman aged 18-29 years with type 1 diabetes. Both conserved end residues are part of each CDR3. Expanded clones are given a class, and other clones once, few, many or no size at all.

len | j_gene | abundance | v_gene | CDR3aa
16 | TRBJ2-1 | . | TRBV11-3 | CASSPRLGSSYNEQFF
13 | TRBJ1-2 | few | TRBV19 | CASSARGGYGYTF
14 | TRBJ1-1 | . | TRBV5-1 | CASSLGQMNTEAFF
14 | TRBJ2-5 | . | TRBV4-1 | CASSARQFQETQYF
15 | TRBJ2-3 | few | TRBV15 | CATSRDRPTGDTQYF
16 | TRBJ2-5 | . | TRBV7-9 | CASSLYSGRTQETQYF
14 | TRBJ1-1 | . | TRBV7-6 | CASSKTGSGTEAFF
14 | TRBJ2-7 | . | TRBV14 | CASSRQSSSYEQYF
16 | TRBJ2-2 | few | TRBV18 | CASSPDRVGSTGELFF
20 | TRBJ2-5 | . | TRBV5-1 | CASSLVGGLAPLDRGPTQYF
12 | TRBJ1-5 | few | TRBV30 | CAWSLWNQPQHF
15 | TRBJ1-4 | . | TRBV7-9 | CASSLAPTGSEKLFF
14 | TRBJ1-5 | . | TRBV19 | CASSADRGEQPQHF
15 | TRBJ2-1 | . | TRBV5-1 | CASSRGQGSKDEQFF
13 | TRBJ2-7 | few | TRBV29-1 | CSARQGREYEQYF
15 | TRBJ1-4 | . | TRBV4-3 | CASSQEGRVNEKLFF
13 | TRBJ1-2 | . | TRBV19 | CASSIDRVSGYTF
15 | TRBJ2-1 | many | TRBV16 | CASSQSRGLYNEQFF
14 | TRBJ2-2 | . | TRBV18 | CASSRDSNTGELFF
15 | TRBJ2-7 | . | TRBV5-6 | CASSTGTGGSYEQYF
15 | TRBJ2-5 | . | TRBV15 | CATSRDVGSQETQYF
14 | TRBJ2-4 | . | TRBV29-1 | CSVVKDSRGNIQYF
13 | TRBJ1-5 | . | TRBV18 | CASSLGRDQPQHF
13 | TRBJ1-2 | few | TRBV19 | CASNRRANYGYTF
16 | TRBJ1-3 | . | TRBV18 | CASSPPSGRSGNTIYF
14 | TRBJ2-3 | . | TRBV19 | CASNPAGVTDTQYF
17 | TRBJ2-5 | . | TRBV14 | CASSQDYFGQIQETQYF
18 | TRBJ2-3 | . | TRBV7-6 | CASSLDTRDRGPTDTQYF
14 | TRBJ1-3 | . | TRBV5-6 | CASSQTGPGNTIYF
16 | TRBJ2-3 | . | TRBV5-1 | CASSPQLGGSRDTQYF
16 | TRBJ1-2 | . | TRBV15 | CATSRVGGQGTYGYTF
15 | TRBJ2-1 | . | TRBV5-1 | CASSSSLAGVGEQFF
16 | TRBJ1-5 | . | TRBV28 | CASSGSGGSLNQPQHF
13 | TRBJ2-7 | . | TRBV4-2 | CASSGQTNYEQYF
15 | TRBJ2-3 | . | TRBV5-1 | CASKMTSGTTDTQYF
14 | TRBJ1-1 | . | TRBV27 | CASSTEKWTAEAFF
15 | TRBJ1-2 | . | TRBV10-3 | CAITDMTGLTGGYTF
16 | TRBJ2-3 | . | TRBV6-1 | CASSERGAISTDTQYF
14 | TRBJ2-3 | few | TRBV5-1 | CASSLSQGRDTQYF
15 | TRBJ2-5 | . | TRBV7-9 | CASSPTGQGSQTQYF
16 | TRBJ2-3 | . | TRBV6-5 | CASSYTVAGGVDTQYF
16 | TRBJ2-4 | . | TRBV19 | CASSIAQTGAKNIQYF
17 | TRBJ2-3 | few | TRBV7-8 | CASRTGGTSLSTDTQYF
16 | TRBJ1-1 | . | TRBV7-9 | CASSTSGAGGATEAFF